The source of this T cell receptor beta chain is a study of technical replicates of blood from a handful of donors. The assay was immunoSEQ multiplex PCR, and TCRdb's table has in-frame clones only and misses some. The repertoire consists of some 80,000 clones, with 90% to 95% occurring once and the leading ten covering over 0.2%. Germline CDR1 reads SGHAT; CDR2 reads FQNNGV. This CDR3 comprises 14 residues. V lost 0 bases, J lost 13 bases, and 13 bases lay in between. The chain employs TRBV11-2 and TRBJ1-6; tentatively, D is TRBD1 (6 bases). The sequencing sample was made of T cells isolated from PBMCs. This TCR derives from a human donor in good health. As DNA, the CDR3 is TGTGCCAGCAGCTTAGACCCAGGGGCGTCCCCCCTCCACTTT. This codes for CASSLDPGASPLHF.